This record concerns one T cell receptor beta chain sequence. Its antigen remains undetermined. No base quality information exists; no much larger clone differs at one position. The patients picked for sequencing were ones in whom flow cytometry had shown an expansion of CD8+CD57+ cells. Severe acquired aplastic anemia was diagnosed in all patients according to International Study of Aplastic Anemia and Agranulocytosis and Camitta criteria. No therapy had been received by the patients at the time of blood sampling. In the study, sorted CD4+ and CD8+ blood T cells from patients with severe aplastic anemia and from healthy subjects underwent deep sequencing of TCR repertoires. Patients were enrolled under clinicaltrials.gov protocols 00001620, 01623167, 00001397, 00071045, 00081523 and 00961064 in the USA. Ficoll-Paque density gradient centrifugation was used to isolate peripheral blood mononuclear cells. CD4+ and CD8+ T cells were sorted by FACS or magnetic beads before DNA extraction.

Relative to germline, V is 0 bases shorter and J is 3 bases shorter, with 4 bases between their ends. CDR1 and CDR2 are drawn from the germline V gene: MGHRA, YSYEKL. The CDR3 has 13 amino acids, counting the end cysteine and phenylalanine. The CDR3 DNA has 39 bases and is translated from base 1. Profiling of TCR beta VDJ combinations and CDR3 sequences used genomic DNA as the template. TCR repertoire sequencing was run on an Illumina HiSeq 2000. The authors' pipeline ran thus. Repertoire assessment relied on Simpson's diversity index, CDR3 size and DJ length profiles, and TRBV/TRBJ rearrangement plots. The most abundant DNA sequence in the deep sequencing data was defined as the immunodominant clone. CDR3 amino acid sequences were checked for sharing across subjects and were also compared against the VDJdb database and published repertoires. The public reads were quality trimmed at Q25 with fastp and then assembled into clones with MiXCR by TCRdb, keeping productive beta chains. For every CDR3 protein sequence, its rows merge into one entry that carries the most common genes and DNA. In this record, the V and J calls reflect TCRdb's handling and not the investigators' own analysis. The sample table shows around 130,000 distinct CDR3 sequences, and 55% to 60% are seen once. In total, the top ten clones hold roughly 32% of the sample.

This sample was included in a study of CD8+CD57+ T cells in acquired aplastic anemia (dated by TCRdb to 2016 to 2019). Study-wide context: DNA extracted from sorted CD4+ and CD8+ cells had a mean of roughly 3.3 ug, with a range of roughly 0.2 to 27.4 ug. CD8+CD57+ expansion was defined as frequency above the mean frequency observed in healthy subjects.

Results and caveats for the whole study, not just this receptor: Between patients and healthy controls, no significant difference in CD8+ Simpson's diversity was found (P=0.060). Although under 35 CD8+ CDR3 sequences were shared by patients and controls, these sequences appeared highly expressed in patients and within the immunodominant clones of patients.

This clonotype originated in a human donor with aplastic anemia. The V and J genes are TRBV4-1 and TRBJ2-3; no confident D gene assignment can be made. Sequences were obtained from sorted CD4+, CD8+, or CD8+CD57+ T cells (not recorded which) from PBMCs. CDR3 protein: CASSQEGTDTQYF. At the DNA level, the sequence is TGCGCCAGCAGCCAAGAAGGAACAGATACGCAGTATTTT.